The source of this T cell receptor (beta chain) is a study of CD8+CD57+ T cells in acquired aplastic anemia. Study details: CD4+ and CD8+ cells, once sorted, gave DNA averaging about 3.4 ug.

This clonotype was seen a few times. Antigen: not known. The germline gene is not matched at one end of the junction; a read error may be the cause. From germline, CDR1 is LNHDA and CDR2 SQIVND (reference sequence). This CDR3 spans 12 amino acids. CDR3 and TCR beta VDJ profiling relied on a genomic DNA template. TCRdb re-called the reads with MiXCR, one entry per CDR3 protein. The sample lists around 400,000 distinct CDR3 sequences; 55% to 75% were seen once. Study-wide findings and caveats: No significant difference in CD8+ Simpson's diversity was found between patients and controls.

Sequencing was carried out using sorted CD4+, CD8+, or CD8+CD57+ T cells (not recorded which) from PBMCs. This TCR came from a human donor in good health, serving as a control. The V call is TRBV19, the J call TRBJ1-4, with D possibly matching TRBD1 (5 bases). The CDR3 DNA reads as TGTGCCAGTCCCGGGGGGACTGAAAGACTGTTTTTT. Translated, it gives CASPGGTERLFF.